This record looks at one T cell receptor (beta chain) sequence and its context. Between the trimmed V and J ends, which lost 6 bases and 4 bases, there was a span of 15 bases. The CDR3 sequence is 14 residues long. CDR1 is MDHEN and CDR2 is SYDVKM in the germline V gene. TCRdb passed the 5' RACE reads through MiXCR, listing each CDR3 protein once. The data hold some 46,000 distinct CDR3 sequences, with about 18% observed a single time. The sample comes from a study of chronic HIV infection and antiretroviral therapy. This TCR came from an adult who had HIV and had not received antiretroviral therapy, or was an uninfected healthy control (not recorded which). The sequencing input was peripheral blood. The rearrangement joins TRBV28 to TRBJ1-2, with D possibly being TRBD1 (5 bases). CDR3 loop: CASSPKGRSYGYTF. CDR3 sequence (DNA): TGTGCCAGCAGCCCCAAGGGGCGCTCCTATGGCTACACCTTC.